This is a list of T cell receptor beta chains from one sample in a study of T-cell memory formation after mild COVID-19. TCRdb ran MiXCR on the 5' RACE reads and lists one entry per CDR3 protein. This sample carries just over 400,000 distinct CDR3 sequences, around 22% of them seen once, and the ten largest clones take about 12%. Sequencing was done on a sample of PBMCs or a T cell subset sorted from them (not recorded which). These receptors all stem from an adult woman who had mild COVID-19 (a few samples of this study predate the infection). Cell type and time point are not known. Each CDR3 is given with its conserved first and last residue. A D gene is named only where the DNA matches it firmly. Clone size is given for some rows only: seen once, a few or many times, or a class if the clone is expanded.

-,TRBV12-3/TRBV12-4,TRBJ2-3,-,CASSWEADTQYF,TGTGCCAGCAGTTGGGAGGCAGATACGCAGTATTTT
few,TRBV5-1,TRBJ1-1,-,CASSMGSGMNTEAFF,TGCGCCAGCAGCATGGGGTCGGGAATGAACACTGAAGCTTTCTTT
few,TRBV5-1,TRBJ2-3,TRBD2,CASSLGTSGGATDTQYF,TGCGCCAGCAGCTTGGGGACTAGCGGGGGGGCCACAGATACGCAGTATTTT
few,TRBV2,TRBJ2-7,-,CASSSLSGEQYF,TGTGCCAGCAGTTCTCTCTCTGGCGAGCAGTACTTC
-,TRBV6-5,TRBJ2-1,TRBD2,CASSPKGLAGDEQFF,TGTGCCAGCAGTCCCAAGGGACTAGCGGGGGATGAGCAGTTCTTC
-,TRBV4-1,TRBJ1-6,-,CASSRQTYNSPLHF,TGCGCCAGCAGCCGACAGACATATAATTCACCCCTCCACTTT
few,TRBV7-2,TRBJ1-2,-,CASSPGRVGGYTF,TGTGCCAGCAGCCCTGGGAGGGTGGGCGGCTACACCTTC
-,TRBV5-1,TRBJ2-1,TRBD2,CASRWTSGRYNEQFF,TGCGCCAGCAGGTGGACTAGCGGGAGGTACAATGAGCAGTTCTTC
-,TRBV20-1,TRBJ2-7,TRBD2,CSARSSGLEQYF,TGCAGTGCTAGATCTAGCGGCCTCGAGCAGTACTTC
-,TRBV6-1,TRBJ1-6,-,CASSEVGSPLHF,TGTGCCAGCAGTGAAGTGGGTTCGCCCCTCCACTTT
-,TRBV5-1,TRBJ1-2,-,CASSPLLRGVYGYTF,TGCGCCAGCAGCCCACTCCTCAGAGGAGTCTATGGCTACACCTTC
-,TRBV7-8,TRBJ1-3,-,CASSLGGGTGNTIYF,TGTGCCAGCAGCTTAGGGGGGGGTACTGGAAACACCATATATTTT
-,TRBV7-9,TRBJ1-2,-,CASSLETSYGYTF,TGTGCCAGCAGCCTCGAGACGTCGTATGGCTACACCTTC
few,TRBV2,TRBJ1-1,TRBD1,CASSEVGRTGSNTEAFF,TGTGCCAGCAGTGAAGTGGGCAGGACAGGGTCGAACACTGAAGCTTTCTTT
-,TRBV12-3/TRBV12-4,TRBJ1-2,TRBD1,CASSLRDRSLGYGYTF,TGTGCCAGCAGTTTAAGGGACAGGAGCCTCGGGTATGGCTACACCTTC
-,TRBV7-3,TRBJ2-3,-,CASSLNLAGEFSDTQYF,TGTGCCAGCAGCTTAAACCTGGCAGGGGAGTTTTCAGATACGCAGTATTTT
-,TRBV4-1,TRBJ2-1,TRBD1,CASSPFAGQGPNEQFF,TGCGCCAGCAGCCCATTTGCGGGACAGGGACCCAATGAGCAGTTCTTC
-,TRBV6-1,TRBJ1-1,-,CASSELLEFEAFF,TGTGCCAGCAGTGAGCTTCTAGAGTTTGAAGCTTTCTTT
-,TRBV5-4,TRBJ2-1,TRBD1,CASSFGQGAHNEQFF,TGTGCCAGCAGCTTTGGTCAGGGGGCTCACAATGAGCAGTTCTTC
few,TRBV7-3,TRBJ2-5,-,CASSLTSSGGAQETQYF,TGTGCCAGCAGCTTAACGAGTAGCGGAGGGGCCCAAGAGACCCAGTACTTC
many,TRBV6-5,TRBJ2-7,-,CASSPDFQRSYEQYF,TGTGCCAGCAGTCCCGATTTTCAAAGGAGCTACGAGCAGTACTTC
few,TRBV24-1,TRBJ2-2,-,CATSDPGTPTGELFF,TGTGCCACCAGTGATCCGGGGACTCCTACCGGGGAGCTGTTTTTT
-,TRBV13,TRBJ2-1,TRBD2,CASSLATSGNNEQFF,TGTGCCAGCAGCTTGGCGACTAGCGGGAATAATGAGCAGTTCTTC
many,TRBV20-1,TRBJ2-1,-,CSARDPPYNEQFF,TGCAGTGCTAGAGATCCCCCCTACAATGAGCAGTTCTTC
-,TRBV5-1,TRBJ1-1,-,CASRPGTLNTEAFF,TGCGCCAGCAGACCCGGGACCCTCAACACTGAAGCTTTCTTT
-,TRBV9,TRBJ1-2,-,CASSVDVGTNYGYTF,TGTGCCAGCAGCGTAGATGTAGGGACGAACTATGGCTACACCTTC
-,TRBV20-1,TRBJ2-7,-,CSARGRLNSYEQYF,TGCAGTGCTCGGGGAAGGCTGAACTCCTACGAGCAGTACTTC
-,TRBV24-1,TRBJ2-1,TRBD1,CATSDWETGGNEQFF,TGTGCCACCAGTGATTGGGAAACAGGGGGCAATGAGCAGTTCTTC
few,TRBV3-1,TRBJ2-1,TRBD2,CASRPRLAGYNEQFF,TGTGCCAGCAGGCCTAGACTAGCGGGCTACAATGAGCAGTTCTTC
-,TRBV7-9,TRBJ2-3,TRBD1,CASSPGQGWIDTQYF,TGTGCCAGCAGCCCAGGACAGGGTTGGATAGATACGCAGTATTTT
-,TRBV5-4,TRBJ1-4,TRBD1,CASSLGATGRGKLFF,TGTGCCAGCAGCTTGGGCGCGACAGGGAGGGGAAAACTGTTTTTT
many,TRBV4-2,TRBJ1-2,-,CASSQGAGVDYGYTF,TGTGCCAGCAGCCAAGGAGCCGGGGTGGACTATGGCTACACCTTC
few,TRBV7-9,TRBJ1-2,-,CASSPHPAANYGYTF,TGTGCCAGCAGCCCTCACCCGGCGGCTAACTATGGCTACACCTTC
-,TRBV7-9,TRBJ2-3,-,CASSLGSGAASDTQYF,TGTGCCAGCAGCTTAGGATCGGGGGCGGCCTCGGATACGCAGTATTTT
few,TRBV7-9,TRBJ1-1,-,CASSIRGLIEAFF,TGTGCCAGCAGCATCAGGGGCCTGATTGAAGCTTTCTTT
-,TRBV5-5,TRBJ2-1,TRBD2,CASSMGLAGYNNEQFF,TGTGCCAGCAGCATGGGACTAGCGGGATACAACAATGAGCAGTTCTTC
few,TRBV25-1,TRBJ2-3,TRBD2,CASSPQGRGSPTDTQYF,TGTGCCAGCAGCCCCCAAGGACGCGGGAGTCCCACAGATACGCAGTATTTT
few,TRBV24-1,TRBJ2-3,TRBD2,CATSDPSGGGRYTDTQYF,TGTGCCACCAGTGACCCCTCGGGGGGTGGCAGATACACAGATACGCAGTATTTT
few,TRBV7-2,TRBJ2-7,-,CASSLSEGVYYEQYF,TGTGCCAGCAGCTTATCCGAGGGAGTTTACTACGAGCAGTACTTC
-,TRBV2,TRBJ1-1,TRBD1,CASLRDKGAEAFF,TGTGCCAGCTTAAGGGACAAGGGGGCGGAAGCTTTCTTT
many,TRBV10-3,TRBJ2-1,-,CAISEYGPTGEQFF,TGTGCCATCAGTGAGTACGGACCGACGGGGGAGCAGTTCTTC
few,TRBV20-1,TRBJ2-3,-,CSAPMVGWDTQYF,TGCAGTGCTCCCATGGTGGGGTGGGATACGCAGTATTTT
-,TRBV10-1,TRBJ2-7,TRBD1,CASTRTGIHEQYF,TGCGCCAGCACCCGGACAGGGATCCACGAGCAGTACTTC
few,TRBV7-9,TRBJ2-7,TRBD1,CASSLDGTGNYEQYF,TGTGCCAGCAGCTTAGATGGGACAGGAAACTACGAGCAGTACTTC
few,TRBV29-1,TRBJ2-7,-,CSAGSGGEQYF,TGCAGCGCCGGGAGCGGAGGCGAGCAGTACTTC
few,TRBV7-3,TRBJ2-5,-,CASSLTGAHQETQYF,TGTGCCAGCAGCTTAACAGGCGCACATCAAGAGACCCAGTACTTC
few,TRBV7-2,TRBJ2-2,-,CASSLEQGVVGELFF,TGTGCCAGCAGCTTAGAGCAGGGTGTGGTCGGGGAGCTGTTTTTT
-,TRBV6-6,TRBJ2-1,-,CASRNHRELSYNEQFF,TGTGCAAGCAGGAACCACAGGGAACTCTCCTACAATGAGCAGTTCTTC
few,TRBV7-3,TRBJ2-2,TRBD2,CASSLTSGRASTGELFF,TGTGCCAGCAGCTTAACTAGCGGGAGGGCCAGCACCGGGGAGCTGTTTTTT
-,TRBV29-1,TRBJ1-2,-,CSGSLPTGLDYGYTF,TGCAGCGGCTCTCTTCCCACAGGGTTGGACTATGGCTACACCTTC
many,TRBV11-2,TRBJ2-7,-,CASSLGGAFYEQYF,TGTGCCAGCAGCTTAGGCGGGGCATTCTACGAGCAGTACTTC
-,TRBV4-2,TRBJ2-7,-,CASSRSPEIYSYEQYF,TGTGCCAGCAGCCGCAGCCCGGAGATCTACTCCTACGAGCAGTACTTC